The 5 T cell receptor beta chains reported below all come from one sample, sequenced in a study of blood T cell repertoires in COVID-19. Sequenced by immunoSEQ multiplex PCR; TCRdb stores in-frame clones only, minus some. The sample lists nearly 95,000 clones, roughly 90% occurring once. Source material: peripheral blood. These TCRs come from a human donor with active COVID-19. The donor label of this sample is uncertain.

The chain employs TRBV6-5 and TRBJ1-3, with D hard to call. V lost 7 bases and J 0 bases, leaving 7 bases between the germline ends. Germline CDR1 MNHEY, CDR2 SVGAGI. CDR3 size: 13 residues. The CDR3 region is CASMASSGNTIYF. CDR3 DNA: TGTGCCAGCATGGCCAGCTCTGGAAACACCATATATTTT.

V is TRBV27 and J is TRBJ1-2; D remains unclear. Between the trimmed V and J ends, which lost 4 bases and 4 bases, there was a span of 16 bases. The CDR3 is 15 amino acids. The V gene's germline CDR1 is MNHEY and CDR2 SMNVEV (reference sequence). DNA for the CDR3: TGTGCCAGCAGTTCGGGTCTTTCCGGTTCCTATGGCTACACCTTC. It specifies CASSSGLSGSYGYTF.

As DNA, the CDR3 is TGTGCCAGCAGCTTACAGGGGAATCAGCCCCAGCATTTT. Translated, it gives CASSLQGNQPQHF. V is TRBV5-4 and J is TRBJ1-5; TRBD1 aligns across 7 bases. Germline V gives CDR1 SGHNT, CDR2 YYREEE (reference sequence). V shed 2 bases, J shed 4 bases, and the junction held 0 bases outside the gene matches. There are 13 residues in the CDR3.

This clone was seen a single time. Additional DNA sequences in this sample encode the identical CDR3. This chain joins TRBV6-5 and TRBJ2-5, with 8 bases fitting TRBD2. The CDR3 length is 15 residues. With V trimmed by 0 bases and J by 5 bases, 5 bases remained unmatched. Germline CDR1 reads MNHEY; CDR2 reads SVGAGI. Here the CDR3 reads CASSYSAGGRETQYF. The CDR3, as DNA: TGTGCCAGCAGTTACTCGGCGGGAGGCCGGGAGACCCAGTACTTC.

The chain has TRBV27 and TRBJ2-7; D is uncertain. The V gene's germline CDR1 is MNHEY and CDR2 SMNVEV (reference sequence). Trimming left V 3 bases short and J 4 bases short, with 16 bases between. The CDR3 is made up of 15 amino acids. The DNA for the CDR3 is TGTGCCAGCAGTTTCGCCACCGTATTCACATACGAGCAGTACTTC. This gives the protein CASSFATVFTYEQYF.